Reported below is one T cell receptor (beta chain). These data come from a study of T cells expressing NK-cell markers. TCRdb reworked the 5' RACE reads into one entry per CDR3 protein, no DNA. The ten most abundant clones cover about 10% of a sample with 350,000 to 400,000 distinct CDR3 sequences. Germline loops: CDR1 KGHDR, CDR2 SFDVKD. The CDR3 is made up of 15 amino acids. This chain joins TRBV24-1 and TRBJ2-5. The receptor was isolated from a woman between 50 and 59 years old in good health. Sequenced material: blood T cells: a sorted CD56 or NKG2C T cell subset, CD4+ or CD8+ T cells, or bulk PBMC T cells (not recorded which). CDR3 protein: CATSDGSPAKETQYF.